This T cell receptor (beta chain) was documented in a study of tumour-infiltrating T cells in Burkitt lymphoma. In the study overall: Overall and progression-free survival were predicted by productive clonality.

Here immunoSEQ multiplex PCR was the method, and the copy in TCRdb shows in-frame clones only, minus some. The table records thousands of clones, roughly 73% of them present only once. CDR1 is SGHRS and CDR2 is YFSETQ in the germline V gene. Trimming cost V 0 bases and J 5 bases, with 5 bases left between them. CDR3 length: 12 residues. Specimen: tumor tissue. This rearrangement joins TRBV5-1 to TRBJ2-5, with D hard to call. This receptor was taken from a human donor with diffuse large B-cell lymphoma. The CDR3 DNA sequence: TGCGCCAGCAGCTTGGAGGAGGAGACCCAGTACTTC. This sequence encodes CASSLEEETQYF.